The present entry profiles one TCR beta chain with its context. Its matching antigen is unknown. This specimen comes from a study of T cell responses to AZD1222 COVID-19 vaccine. Overall study results and limits: There were mostly white British donors and more females than males, and clonal diversity was possibly underestimated. Spike was spanned by vaccine-associated CD4 TCRs, which were dominant at 160-218 and 743-854. In the spike-specific TCR repertoire, nearly half reportedly target unmutated variant regions.

Clones were sequenced by immunoSEQ multiplex PCR, and TCRdb holds only the in-frame ones, with some missing. The table records about 140,000 clones, approximately 95% of them present only once. Germline CDR1 is LGHDT and CDR2 is YNNKEL (reference sequence). This CDR3 has 11 residues. V lost 4 bases, J lost 9 bases, and 10 bases lay in between. The receptor was isolated from an adult in good health. The sequencing used peripheral blood, collected on day 0 of MenACWY control vaccination. The genes are TRBV3-1 (or the pseudogene TRBV3-2) and TRBJ2-7, with a possible D match to TRBD2 (6 bases). The CDR3 sequence is CASSRGAGQYF. The DNA for the CDR3 is TGTGCCAGCAGCCGCGGGGCCGGGCAGTACTTC.